This is a list of T cell receptor beta chains from one sample in a study of circulating CD8 cells and anti-PD-1 response in melanoma. TCRdb reprocessed the reads with MiXCR, giving one entry per CDR3 protein. This table holds about 550 distinct CDR3 sequences, around 7% found once. The source material was CD8+ T cells from PBMCs, sampled at baseline or after one month of anti-PD-1 therapy (not recorded which). Source of these receptors: a human donor with melanoma. Each CDR3 is given with its conserved first and last residue. A D gene is named only where the DNA matches it firmly. Expanded clones get a size class; other rows say once, few or many, or leave the size out.

CDR3 DNA,CDR3 protein,clone size,V gene,D gene,J gene
TGCGCCAGCAGCCAAGAGGGACTAGTGACCTACACAGATACGCAGTATTTT,CASSQEGLVTYTDTQYF,large,TRBV4-1,TRBD2,TRBJ2-3
TGTGCCAGCAGTGACGGGGAGGGGTCAGTCAATGAGCAGTTCTTC,CASSDGEGSVNEQFF,few,TRBV6-4,TRBD2,TRBJ2-1
TGTGCCAGTAGCCTGACAGGGGGCCTTTACGAGCAGTACTTC,CASSLTGGLYEQYF,-,TRBV19,TRBD1,TRBJ2-7
TGTGCCAGTAACATAGGGGAACAGAGAGATGGCTACACCTTC,CASNIGEQRDGYTF,medium-sized,TRBV6-2/TRBV6-3,-,TRBJ1-2
TGTGCCTGGAGTGTTTCAGTGGAGGCTTTCTTT,CAWSVSVEAFF,medium-sized,TRBV30,-,TRBJ1-1
TGTGCCAGCAGCCGACGGAACACAGATACGCAGTATTTT,CASSRRNTDTQYF,large,TRBV7-3,-,TRBJ2-3
TGTGGCAGCAGCATGGGACGGGTGAGCTACGAGCAGTACTTC,CGSSMGRVSYEQYF,once,TRBV4-2,-,TRBJ2-7
TGTGCCAGCAGTTTCTTCAAGGGTGCCGGGACAGATACGCAGTATTTT,CASSFFKGAGTDTQYF,large,TRBV28,-,TRBJ2-3
TGTGCCAGCAGTCCGGGCGAACAAGAGACCCAGTACTTC,CASSPGEQETQYF,medium-sized,TRBV6-2/TRBV6-3,-,TRBJ2-5
TGCAGCGTTGACCGACAGGGGGCCGACTACTCCTACAATGAGCAGTTCTTC,CSVDRQGADYSYNEQFF,medium-sized,TRBV29-1,TRBD1,TRBJ2-1
TGTGCCAGCAGCTCCCGGGACAGCTCCTACGAGCAGTACTTC,CASSSRDSSYEQYF,large,TRBV5-5,TRBD1,TRBJ2-7
TGTGCCAGCAGTAAGTGGAACACCGGGGAGCTGTTTTTT,CASSKWNTGELFF,large,TRBV5-6,-,TRBJ2-2
TGTGCCAGCAGTGAATCAGGGGCGCGGGAAAAACTGTTTTTT,CASSESGAREKLFF,large,TRBV25-1,-,TRBJ1-4
TGTGCCAGCAGTCCTAATTCACTCCAGTTCTTC,CASSPNSLQFF,medium-sized,TRBV28,-,TRBJ2-1
TGTGCCAGCAGCAAATGGGAAGGGAGCACAGATACGCAGTATTTT,CASSKWEGSTDTQYF,large,TRBV21-1,-,TRBJ2-3
TGTGCCAGCAGTTTATTGGTTTGGCCGACAGGGGCGGGTCAGCCCCAGCATTTT,CASSLLVWPTGAGQPQHF,large,TRBV28,TRBD1,TRBJ1-5
TGTGCCAGCAGCGAGTCCTACGAGCAGTACTTC,CASSESYEQYF,medium-sized,TRBV12-3/TRBV12-4,-,TRBJ2-7
TGTGCCAGCAGTTTATGGAGCGATGAGGGGGCCAACGTCCTGACTTTC,CASSLWSDEGANVLTF,few,TRBV28,-,TRBJ2-6
TGTGCCAGCAGTTCGAACAGGGGAGCTCTCCACGAGCAGTACTTC,CASSSNRGALHEQYF,medium-sized,TRBV6-6,TRBD1,TRBJ2-7
TGTGCCAGCAGCAAAGGCACAGATACGCAGTATTTT,CASSKGTDTQYF,large,TRBV21-1,-,TRBJ2-3
TGTGCCAGCAGTGAAGCAGCGGGGGGGCAAGAGACCCAGTACTTC,CASSEAAGGQETQYF,-,TRBV6-1,TRBD2,TRBJ2-5
TGTGCCAGCAGCTCCTGGCGGGGGGGAGGAGATACGCAGTATTTT,CASSSWRGGGDTQYF,large,TRBV5-4,TRBD2,TRBJ2-3
TGTGCCAGCAGTGACGTTCGGGTCGCCGGGGAGCTGTTTTTT,CASSDVRVAGELFF,medium-sized,TRBV25-1,-,TRBJ2-2
TGTGCCAGCACCCCCCGGACTGAGACCGGGGAGCTGTTTTTT,CASTPRTETGELFF,medium-sized,TRBV6-2/TRBV6-3,-,TRBJ2-2
TGTGCCAGCAGCTCCCACCTAGCGGACAGCACAGATACGCAGTATTTT,CASSSHLADSTDTQYF,large,TRBV7-2,TRBD2,TRBJ2-3
TGTGCCAGCAGCGCCACGACAGGGCGAACCGGGGAGCTGTTTTTT,CASSATTGRTGELFF,medium-sized,TRBV7-6,TRBD1,TRBJ2-2
TGCAGTGCTAGCGAGGGACAAGAGTACAATGAGCAGTTCTTC,CSASEGQEYNEQFF,large,TRBV20-1,-,TRBJ2-1
TGTGCCAGCAGCGTTGGGGGGGAAGCCGATGAGCGGTTCTTC,CASSVGGEADERFF,medium-sized,TRBV25-1,TRBD2,TRBJ2-1
TGTGCCAGCAGTATAACCGGGACAGCCTACGAGCAGTACTTC,CASSITGTAYEQYF,large,TRBV12-3/TRBV12-4,TRBD1,TRBJ2-7
TGTGCCAGTAGTCCCACGTCGGCCAACGTCCTGACTTTC,CASSPTSANVLTF,large,TRBV19,-,TRBJ2-6
TGTGCCTGGAGTGTAGGGGTCGAAGCTTTCTTT,CAWSVGVEAFF,medium-sized,TRBV30,-,TRBJ1-1
TGCGCCAGCAGCCAAGAGGCGGCGGGGGGGCTGTACGAGCAGTACTTC,CASSQEAAGGLYEQYF,medium-sized,TRBV4-1,TRBD2,TRBJ2-7
TGTGCCTGGAAGATGGATCCGGCCGGGGCCAACGTCCTGACTTTC,CAWKMDPAGANVLTF,-,TRBV30,-,TRBJ2-6
TGCAGTGCTAAATCTCTAAGGGACTACGAGCAGTACTTC,CSAKSLRDYEQYF,medium-sized,TRBV20-1,-,TRBJ2-7
TGTGCCAGTAGTATAACCGGGGGCTGGGGTCAGCCCCAGCATTTT,CASSITGGWGQPQHF,medium-sized,TRBV19,-,TRBJ1-5
TGCGCCAGCAGCCAAGATGGTCCTAGCGGGGACGCCGAGCAGTACTTC,CASSQDGPSGDAEQYF,medium-sized,TRBV4-1,TRBD2,TRBJ2-7
TGTGCCAGCAGCCCCTCTGACCTGGGGAACACTGAAGCTTTCTTT,CASSPSDLGNTEAFF,medium-sized,TRBV3-1,-,TRBJ1-1
TGTGCCAGTAGTTCTGGGGGCTACTACGAGCAGTACTTC,CASSSGGYYEQYF,medium-sized,TRBV19,-,TRBJ2-7
TGTGCCAGTAGCGGCGGGGGCGTTGAAAAACTGTTTTTT,CASSGGGVEKLFF,medium-sized,TRBV19,-,TRBJ1-4
TGCAGTGCTAGAGACCTGGGACGGCAGGATCGACTGAATTTCAACTACGAGCAGTACTTC,CSARDLGRQDRLNFNYEQYF,large,TRBV20-1,-,TRBJ2-7
TGTGCCAGCAGTCCTGGGACAGCCTCTGGGGCCAACGTCCTGACTTTC,CASSPGTASGANVLTF,large,TRBV28,TRBD1,TRBJ2-6